This T cell receptor beta chain was documented in a study of blood T cells in healthy people across ages. Study conclusions and caveats: Older individuals had lower TCR beta diversity per million T cells (the decline was roughly linear). In long-lived donors, naive CD4+ cell counts and diversity exceeded those of aged donors.

The CDR3 contains 16 residues. Between the trimmed V and J ends, which lost 0 bases and 2 bases, there was a span of 12 bases. The germline V gene encodes CDR1 SGHNT and CDR2 YENEEA. Next came a second PCR, run for about 7 to 11 cycles, which used a sample-barcoded 5' primer along with a J-beta primer mix. The authors tagged each cDNA molecule using a template-switch adaptor with 12 random nucleotides. In TCRdb, the 5' RACE reads were re-called with MiXCR into one record per CDR3 protein. Among 870,000 or so distinct CDR3 sequences listed, 25% to 30% were seen once. This clonotype was recorded at least ten times. Its antigen is currently unknown.

The V gene is TRBV11-3, the J gene TRBJ2-3; TRBD1 is a possible D gene (6 bases). This receptor was obtained from a woman at least 80 years old in good health. Source material: blood. The CDR3 DNA follows: TGTGCCAGCAGCTTAGATTTTACAGGGACCACAGATACGCAGTATTTT. Translation gives CASSLDFTGTTDTQYF.